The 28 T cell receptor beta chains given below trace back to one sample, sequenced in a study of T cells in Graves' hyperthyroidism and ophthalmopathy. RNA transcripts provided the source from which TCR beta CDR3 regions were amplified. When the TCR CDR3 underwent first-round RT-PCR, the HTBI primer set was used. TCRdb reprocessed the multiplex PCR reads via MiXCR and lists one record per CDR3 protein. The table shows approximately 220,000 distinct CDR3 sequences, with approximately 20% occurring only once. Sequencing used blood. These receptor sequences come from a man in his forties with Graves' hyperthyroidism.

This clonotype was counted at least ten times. The CDR3 spells CASSLALGGSTEAFF. For the CDR3, the DNA is TGCGCCAGCAGCTTGGCCTTGGGAGGGTCCACTGAAGCTTTCTTT. The rearrangement uses TRBV5-1 and TRBJ1-1; no definite D call. V was trimmed by 0 bases and J by 4 bases, leaving 13 bases between them. The CDR3 contains 15 residues. Germline V lookup: CDR1 SGHRS, CDR2 YFSETQ.

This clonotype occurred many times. The CDR3 reads CASSLDSGRVIQYF. The CDR3 bases are TGTGCCAGCAGTTTAGACTCGGGACGGGTCATTCAGTACTTC. The chain carries TRBV28 and TRBJ2-4; D assignment may be TRBD1 or TRBD2 (5 bases each). The V gene lost 2 bases and the J gene lost 9 bases, with 14 bases spanning the gap. Looked up from germline, CDR1 is MDHEN and CDR2 is SYDVKM. The length of the CDR3 is 14 residues.

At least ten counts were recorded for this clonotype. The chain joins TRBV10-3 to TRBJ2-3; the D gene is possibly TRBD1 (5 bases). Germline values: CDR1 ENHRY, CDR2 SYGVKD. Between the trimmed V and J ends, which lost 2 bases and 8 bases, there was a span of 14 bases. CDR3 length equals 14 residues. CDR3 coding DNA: TGTGCCATCAGTGAGCCCAGGGTAGCAGGTACGCAGTATTTT. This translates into CAISEPRVAGTQYF.

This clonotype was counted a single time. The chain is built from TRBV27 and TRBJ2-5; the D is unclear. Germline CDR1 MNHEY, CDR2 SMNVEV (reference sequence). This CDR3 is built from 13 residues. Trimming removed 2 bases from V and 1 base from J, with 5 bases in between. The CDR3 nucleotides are TGTGCCAGCAGTTTAACGGTCCAAGAGACCCAGTACTTC. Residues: CASSLTVQETQYF.

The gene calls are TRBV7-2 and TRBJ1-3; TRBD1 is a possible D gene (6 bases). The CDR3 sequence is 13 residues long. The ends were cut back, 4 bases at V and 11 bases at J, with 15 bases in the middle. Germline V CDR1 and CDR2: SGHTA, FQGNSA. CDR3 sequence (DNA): TGTGCCAGCAGCTCAGGGGTTTCGAACGCCATATATTTT. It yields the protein CASSSGVSNAIYF.

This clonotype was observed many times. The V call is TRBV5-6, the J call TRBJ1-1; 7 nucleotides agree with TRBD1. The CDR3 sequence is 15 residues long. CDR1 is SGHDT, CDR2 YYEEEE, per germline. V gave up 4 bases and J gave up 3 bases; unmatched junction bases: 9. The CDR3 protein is CASSGNRGYDTEAFF. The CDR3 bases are TGTGCCAGCAGCGGAAACAGGGGTTACGACACTGAAGCTTTCTTT.

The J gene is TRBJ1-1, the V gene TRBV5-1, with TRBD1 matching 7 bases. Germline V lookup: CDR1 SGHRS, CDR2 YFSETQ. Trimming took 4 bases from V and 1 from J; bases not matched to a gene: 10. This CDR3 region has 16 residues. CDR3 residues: CASSPNRQGGNTEAFF. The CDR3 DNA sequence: TGCGCCAGCAGCCCAAACAGACAGGGCGGGAACACTGAAGCTTTCTTT.

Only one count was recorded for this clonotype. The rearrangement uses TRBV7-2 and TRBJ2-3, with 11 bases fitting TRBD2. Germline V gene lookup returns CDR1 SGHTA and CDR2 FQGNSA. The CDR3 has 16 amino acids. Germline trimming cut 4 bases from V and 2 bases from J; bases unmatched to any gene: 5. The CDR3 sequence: CASSSSGGIHTDTQYF. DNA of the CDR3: TGTGCCAGCAGCTCTAGCGGGGGGATCCACACAGATACGCAGTATTTT.

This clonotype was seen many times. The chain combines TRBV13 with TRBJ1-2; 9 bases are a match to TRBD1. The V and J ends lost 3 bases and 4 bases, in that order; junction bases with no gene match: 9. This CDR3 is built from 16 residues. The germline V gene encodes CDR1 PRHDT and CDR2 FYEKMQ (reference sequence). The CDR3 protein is CASSLGQGGLSYGYTF. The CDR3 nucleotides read TGTGCCAGCAGCTTGGGACAGGGAGGATTGTCCTATGGCTACACCTTC.

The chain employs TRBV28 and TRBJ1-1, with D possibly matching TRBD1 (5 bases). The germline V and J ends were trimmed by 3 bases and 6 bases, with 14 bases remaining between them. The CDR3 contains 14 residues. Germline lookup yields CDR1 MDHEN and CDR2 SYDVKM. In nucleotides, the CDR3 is TGTGCCAGCAGTTTTTTGGGGGAGAGGCCTGAAGCTTTCTTT. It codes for CASSFLGERPEAFF.

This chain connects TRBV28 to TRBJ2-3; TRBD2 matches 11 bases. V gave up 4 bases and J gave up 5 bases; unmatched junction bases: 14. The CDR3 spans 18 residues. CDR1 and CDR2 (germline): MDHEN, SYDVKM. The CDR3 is CASSSPSTLAGGQDTQYF. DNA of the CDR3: TGTGCCAGCAGTTCCCCTTCGACCTTAGCGGGGGGGCAAGATACGCAGTATTTT.

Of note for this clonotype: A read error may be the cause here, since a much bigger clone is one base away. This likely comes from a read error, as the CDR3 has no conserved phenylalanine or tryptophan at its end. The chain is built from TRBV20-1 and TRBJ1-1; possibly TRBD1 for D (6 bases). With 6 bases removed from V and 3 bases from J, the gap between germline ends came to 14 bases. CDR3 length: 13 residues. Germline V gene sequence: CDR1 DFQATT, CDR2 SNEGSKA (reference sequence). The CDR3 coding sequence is TGCAGTGCAAGGGGGGGGGTGTACACTGAAGCTTTCTCT. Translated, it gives CSARGGVYTEAFS.

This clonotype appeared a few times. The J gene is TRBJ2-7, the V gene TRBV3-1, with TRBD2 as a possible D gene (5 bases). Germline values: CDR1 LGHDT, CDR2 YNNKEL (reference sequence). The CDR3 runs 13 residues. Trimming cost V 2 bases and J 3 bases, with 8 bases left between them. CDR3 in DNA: TGTGCCAGCAGCCAAATGGGGAGCTACGAGCAGTACTTC. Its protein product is CASSQMGSYEQYF.

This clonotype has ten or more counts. CDR3 in DNA: TGTGCCATCAGTGAGTCGACAGCCACTGAAGCTTTCTTT. It encodes CAISESTATEAFF. The gene calls are TRBV10-3 and TRBJ1-1, with D perhaps TRBD1 (5 bases). The CDR3 totals 13 residues. The V gene lost 0 bases and the J gene lost 4 bases, with 6 bases spanning the gap. Germline lookup yields CDR1 ENHRY and CDR2 SYGVKD.

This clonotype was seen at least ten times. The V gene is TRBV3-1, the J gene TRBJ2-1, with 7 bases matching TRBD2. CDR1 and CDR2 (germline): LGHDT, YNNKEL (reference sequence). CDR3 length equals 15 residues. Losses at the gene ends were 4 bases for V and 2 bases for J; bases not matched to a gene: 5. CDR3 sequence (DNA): TGTGCCAGCAGCCGGTGGGAGGGTCCCTACAATGAGCAGTTCTTC. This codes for CASSRWEGPYNEQFF.

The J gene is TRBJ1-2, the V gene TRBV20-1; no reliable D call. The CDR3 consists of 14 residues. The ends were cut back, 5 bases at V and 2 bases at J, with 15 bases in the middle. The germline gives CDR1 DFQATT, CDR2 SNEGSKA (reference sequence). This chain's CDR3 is CSAPGRGINYGYTF. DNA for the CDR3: TGCAGTGCTCCGGGTCGGGGTATCAACTATGGCTACACCTTC.

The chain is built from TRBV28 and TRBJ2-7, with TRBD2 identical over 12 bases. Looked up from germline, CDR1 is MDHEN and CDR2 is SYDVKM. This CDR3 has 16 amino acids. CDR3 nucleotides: TGTGCAACAAGGGGGGCTAGCGGGGGGGCGGTATACGAGCAGTACTTC. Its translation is CATRGASGGAVYEQYF.

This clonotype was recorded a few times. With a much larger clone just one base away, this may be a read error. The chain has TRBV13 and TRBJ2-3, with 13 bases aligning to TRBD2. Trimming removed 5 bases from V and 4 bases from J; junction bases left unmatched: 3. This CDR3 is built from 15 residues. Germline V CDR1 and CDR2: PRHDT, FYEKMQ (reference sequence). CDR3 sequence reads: CASSAGLAGADTQYF. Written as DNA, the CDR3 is TGTGCCAGCAGCGCTGGACTAGCGGGGGCAGATACGCAGTATTTT.

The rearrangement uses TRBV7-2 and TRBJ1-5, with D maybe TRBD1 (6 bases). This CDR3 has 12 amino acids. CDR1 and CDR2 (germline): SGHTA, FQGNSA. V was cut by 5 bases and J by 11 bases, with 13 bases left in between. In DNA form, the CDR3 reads TGTGCCAGCAGCCCCAACAGGGTGGCCCAGCATTTT. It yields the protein CASSPNRVAQHF.

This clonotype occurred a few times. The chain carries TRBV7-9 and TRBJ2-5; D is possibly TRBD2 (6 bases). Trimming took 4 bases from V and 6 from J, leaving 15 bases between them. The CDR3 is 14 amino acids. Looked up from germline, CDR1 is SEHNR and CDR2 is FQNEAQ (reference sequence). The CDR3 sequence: CASSSMGTWQTQYF. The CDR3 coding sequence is TGTGCCAGCAGCTCCATGGGGACTTGGCAGACCCAGTACTTC.

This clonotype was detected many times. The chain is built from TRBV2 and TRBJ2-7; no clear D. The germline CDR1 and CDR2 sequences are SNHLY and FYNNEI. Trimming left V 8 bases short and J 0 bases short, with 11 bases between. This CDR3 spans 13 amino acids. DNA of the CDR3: TGTGCCAGCGCCCGGTCTAGCTCCTACGAGCAGTACTTC. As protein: CASARSSSYEQYF.

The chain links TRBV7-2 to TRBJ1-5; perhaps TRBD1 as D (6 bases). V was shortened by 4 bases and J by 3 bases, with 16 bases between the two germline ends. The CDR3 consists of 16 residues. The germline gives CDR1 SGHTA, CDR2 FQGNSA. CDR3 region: CASSSLQEGDNQPQHF. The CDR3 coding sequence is TGTGCCAGCAGCTCACTCCAAGAGGGGGACAATCAGCCCCAGCATTTT.

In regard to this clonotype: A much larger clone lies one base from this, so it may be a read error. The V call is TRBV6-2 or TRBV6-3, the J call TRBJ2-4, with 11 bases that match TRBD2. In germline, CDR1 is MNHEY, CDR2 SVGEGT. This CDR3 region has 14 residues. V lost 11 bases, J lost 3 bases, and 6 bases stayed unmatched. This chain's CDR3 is CAVAGGPVKNIQYF. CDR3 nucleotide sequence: TGTGCCGTAGCGGGGGGGCCGGTCAAAAACATTCAGTACTTC.

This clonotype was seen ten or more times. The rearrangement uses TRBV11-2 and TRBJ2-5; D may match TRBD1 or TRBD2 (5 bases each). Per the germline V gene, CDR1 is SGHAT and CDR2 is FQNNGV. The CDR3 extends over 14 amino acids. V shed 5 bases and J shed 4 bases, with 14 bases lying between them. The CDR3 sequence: CASSPGAFRETQYF. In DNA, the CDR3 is TGTGCCAGCAGCCCCGGGGCGTTTAGAGAGACCCAGTACTTC. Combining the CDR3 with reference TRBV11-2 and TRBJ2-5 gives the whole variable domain EAGVAQSPRYKIIEKRQSVAFWCNPISGHATLYWYQQILGQGPKLLIQFQNNGVVDDSQLPKDRFSAERLKGVDSTLKIQPAKLEDSAVYLCASSPGAFRETQYFGPGTRLLVL.

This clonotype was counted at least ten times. CDR3 protein: CASSTDWTSGGASAGELFF. The CDR3, as DNA: TGTGCCAGCAGTACCGACTGGACTAGCGGGGGGGCATCCGCCGGGGAGCTGTTTTTT. The chain links TRBV27 to TRBJ2-2, with 15 nucleotides matching TRBD2. Germline-derived CDR1 and CDR2 are MNHEY and SMNVEV (reference sequence). This CDR3 spans 19 amino acids. The trim removed 5 bases at V and 6 bases at J, leaving 13 bases unmatched.

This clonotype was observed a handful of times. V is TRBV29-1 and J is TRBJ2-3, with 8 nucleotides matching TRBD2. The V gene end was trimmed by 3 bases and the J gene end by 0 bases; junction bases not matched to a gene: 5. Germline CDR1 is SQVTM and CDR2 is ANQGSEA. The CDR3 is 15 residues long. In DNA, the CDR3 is TGCAGCGTTGATATGCGGGGGGAAAGCACAGATACGCAGTATTTT. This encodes CSVDMRGESTDTQYF.

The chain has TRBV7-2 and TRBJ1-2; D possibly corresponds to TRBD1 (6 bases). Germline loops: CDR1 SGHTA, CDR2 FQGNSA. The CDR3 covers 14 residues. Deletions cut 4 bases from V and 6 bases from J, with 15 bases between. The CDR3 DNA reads TGTGCCAGCAGCTCGTACAGGGAGTCGGATGGCTACACCTTC. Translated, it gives CASSSYRESDGYTF.

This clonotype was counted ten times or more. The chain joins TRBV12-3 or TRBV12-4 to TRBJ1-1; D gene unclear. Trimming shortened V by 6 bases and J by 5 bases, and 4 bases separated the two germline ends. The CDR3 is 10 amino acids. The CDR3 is CASRLTEAFF. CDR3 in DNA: TGTGCCAGCAGACTTACTGAAGCTTTCTTT.